Shown below are 4 T cell receptor beta chains from a single sample sequenced in a study of blood T cell repertoires in COVID-19. TCRdb keeps only in-frame clones here, not all; method: immunoSEQ multiplex PCR. The repertoire consists of some 75,000 clones, with 75% to 95% occurring once and the leading ten covering 6.9%. Sequencing was done on a sample of peripheral blood. The receptors here all came from a human donor in a cohort sampled during active COVID-19.

The rearrangement joins TRBV5-5 to TRBJ1-4; 9 bases are a match to TRBD1. V trimming: 6 bases; J trimming: 5 bases; junction bases outside the gene matches: 8. This CDR3 comprises 15 residues. The germline V gene has CDR1 SGHKS and CDR2 YYEKEE (reference sequence). CDR3 amino acids: CASTATGGVNEKLFF. CDR3 coding DNA: TGTGCCAGCACCGCGACAGGGGGGGTAAATGAAAAACTGTTTTTT.

The chain uses TRBV28 and TRBJ1-1; D gene uncertain. The germline CDR1 and CDR2 sequences are MDHEN and SYDVKM. V was shortened by 2 bases and J by 1 base, with 8 bases between the two germline ends. This CDR3 contains 14 residues. The chain's CDR3 is CASSLRVWNTEAFF. In DNA form, the CDR3 reads TGTGCCAGCAGTTTACGGGTTTGGAACACTGAAGCTTTCTTT.

CDR3 in DNA: TGCGCCAGCAGCTTGGAGGGGGCGAACACTGAAGCTTTCTTT. Translated: CASSLEGANTEAFF. This chain connects TRBV5-1 to TRBJ1-1, with 7 bases identical to TRBD1. Germline V CDR1 and CDR2: SGHRS, YFSETQ. The ends lost 0 bases at V and 1 base at J; junction bases unmatched: 0. The CDR3 sequence is 14 residues long.

This rearrangement joins TRBV5-1 to TRBJ1-1; D is undetermined. Germline V gene sequence: CDR1 SGHRS, CDR2 YFSETQ. CDR3 size: 13 residues. V lost 0 bases and J 5 bases, leaving 8 bases between the germline ends. The CDR3 loop is CASSLVAGTEAFF. Written as DNA, the CDR3 is TGCGCCAGCAGCTTGGTCGCGGGGACTGAAGCTTTCTTT.